The 16 T cell receptor beta chains listed next were all sequenced from one sample in a study of shared clonotypes between healthy human individuals. The repertoire was sequenced with immunoSEQ multiplex PCR; TCRdb's copy has only in-frame clones and lacks some. The sample lists 2.3 million or so clones, 93% occurring once. Sequenced input: naive CD4+ T cells from PBMCs. Subset given: CD45RA+ positively selected. The source is a man aged 18 to 29 in good health. Some clones in this sample may be carry-over from other donors' samples.

The chain uses TRBV25-1 and TRBJ1-1; perhaps TRBD1 as D (6 bases). This CDR3 has 15 residues. Germline CDR1 MGHDK, CDR2 SYGVNS. V lost 3 bases and J 5 bases, leaving 16 bases between the germline ends. The CDR3 reads CASSDSSGGETEAFF. CDR3 in DNA: TGTGCCAGCAGTGACTCGTCGGGGGGCGAGACTGAAGCTTTCTTT.

Concerning this clone itself: The same CDR3 can be traced to other DNA sequences in this sample. The V call is TRBV28, the J call TRBJ2-3; 8 bases fit TRBD2. Unmatched junction bases numbered 4, after V lost 9 bases and J lost 2 bases. The CDR3 contains 13 residues. Germline V CDR1 and CDR2: MDHEN, SYDVKM. The CDR3 is CASTGGSTDTQYF. CDR3 bases: TGTGCCAGTACGGGGGGGTCCACAGATACGCAGTATTTT.

The genes are TRBV19 and TRBJ2-5, with TRBD2 matching 8 bases. J lost 0 bases, V lost 5 bases, and 11 bases had no gene match. The germline V gene has CDR1 LNHDA and CDR2 SQIVND (reference sequence). This CDR3 has 17 amino acids. DNA of the CDR3: TGTGCCAGTAGTCAGACGGGACTAGGCCCGTACCAAGAGACCCAGTACTTC. Amino acid sequence: CASSQTGLGPYQETQYF. Full variable domain (outside the CDR3, taken from reference TRBV19 and TRBJ2-5): DGGITQSPKYLFRKEGQNVTLSCEQNLNHDAMYWYRQDPGQGLRLIYYSQIVNDFQKGDIAEGYSVSREKKESFPLTVTSAQKNPTAFYLCASSQTGLGPYQETQYFGPGTRLLVL.

This rearrangement joins TRBV5-8 to TRBJ2-2; TRBD1 is a possible D gene (6 bases). The ends were cut back, 4 bases at V and 3 bases at J, with 10 bases in the middle. The germline gives CDR1 SGHTS, CDR2 YDEGEE. The CDR3 contains 14 residues. The CDR3 DNA sequence: TGTGCCAGCAGCCCACAGGGATACACCGGGGAGCTGTTTTTT. This sequence encodes CASSPQGYTGELFF.

V gene TRBV21-1 combines with J gene TRBJ2-7; the table assigns TRBD2, which was not confirmed against the DNA. TRBV21-1 is recorded as a pseudogene. This CDR3 is 20 amino acids long. CDR3 nucleotide sequence: TGTGCCAGCAGCAACCCGGGACAGGGGGCAACTAGCGGGAGCCCCTGGGAGCAGTACTTC. Translated, it gives CASSNPGQGATSGSPWEQYF.

The V and J genes are TRBV18 and TRBJ1-4, with 9 bases that match TRBD1. The CDR3 is 15 residues long. Trimming at V came to 4 bases and at J to 6 bases, leaving 6 bases not matched to a gene. Germline assignment: CDR1 KGHSH and CDR2 LQKENI. DNA of the CDR3: TGTGCCAGCTCACGGAACAGGGGGCACGATGAAAAACTGTTTTTT. Translation: CASSRNRGHDEKLFF.

This chain connects TRBV7-9 to TRBJ2-2; 8 bases align to TRBD1. The junction had 3 bases not matched to a gene; V was cut back by 2 bases and J by 4 bases. CDR1 and CDR2 from the germline V gene are SEHNR and FQNEAQ (reference sequence). The CDR3 has 15 amino acids. The CDR3: CASSLQGATTGELFF. CDR3 bases: TGTGCCAGCAGCTTACAGGGGGCGACCACCGGGGAGCTGTTTTTT.

This clone came up once. The chain combines TRBV7-3 with TRBJ1-3; no definite D call. Germline CDR1 and CDR2: SGHTA and FQGTGA. The CDR3 loop spans 17 amino acids. The V gene lost 3 bases and the J gene lost 3 bases, with 18 bases spanning the gap. The CDR3 sequence is CASSFEGSPSGGNTIYF. CDR3 coding DNA: TGTGCCAGCAGCTTCGAAGGATCCCCCTCTGGTGGAAACACCATATATTTT.

This clone has only one observation. The V and J genes are TRBV6-5 and TRBJ1-1, with TRBD1 matching over 8 bases. V shed 1 base, J shed 4 bases, and the junction held 8 bases outside the gene matches. CDR1 MNHEY and CDR2 SVGAGI come from the germline V gene. This CDR3 has 16 residues. The CDR3 protein is CASSYWGRGRPTEAFF. The CDR3 DNA reads as TGTGCCAGCAGTTACTGGGGCAGGGGGCGACCCACTGAAGCTTTCTTT.

This clone appeared a few times. The J gene is TRBJ1-4, the V gene TRBV4-2; D remains unclear. This CDR3 is built from 12 residues. Trimming took off 4 bases at V and 8 bases at J, with 8 bases between the two ends. Germline V gene data show CDR1 as LGHNA and CDR2 as YNFKEQ. CDR3 residues: CASSLNGEKLFF. CDR3 coding DNA: TGTGCCAGCAGCCTCAACGGGGAAAAACTGTTTTTT.

The table lists this clone with a count of one. The chain employs TRBV7-2 and TRBJ2-4, with 7 nucleotides matching TRBD1. V trimming: 5 bases; J trimming: 4 bases; junction bases outside the gene matches: 8. Looked up from germline, CDR1 is SGHTA and CDR2 is FQGNSA. This CDR3 comprises 15 residues. The CDR3 DNA sequence: TGTGCCAGCAGCCCTGCACAACAGGGGAAAAACATTCAGTACTTC. Translating gives CASSPAQQGKNIQYF.

The chain combines TRBV7-9 with TRBJ2-7; D tentatively fits TRBD1 or TRBD2 (5 bases each). The length of the CDR3 is 14 residues. Germline CDR1 SEHNR, CDR2 FQNEAQ (reference sequence). V was cut by 4 bases and J by 2 bases, with 12 bases left in between. The CDR3 reads CASSSGTAAYEQYF. Written as DNA, the CDR3 is TGTGCCAGCAGCTCCGGGACGGCCGCCTACGAGCAGTACTTC.

V and J are TRBV7-8 and TRBJ2-3; the D gene is possibly TRBD1 (5 bases). The germline gives CDR1 SGHVS, CDR2 FQNEAQ. Trimming cost V 4 bases and J 8 bases, with 10 bases left between them. This CDR3 comprises 12 residues. The CDR3 region has the DNA TGTGCCAGCAGCTGGCGTGGGGCTACGCAGTATTTT. This sequence encodes CASSWRGATQYF.

The CDR3 sequence is CASRLGGYTF. For the CDR3, the DNA is TGTGCCAGTCGCCTCGGGGGCTACACCTTC. The chain has TRBV6-1 and TRBJ1-2; the D is unclear. Looked up from germline, CDR1 is MNHNS and CDR2 is SASEGT. The length of the CDR3 is 10 residues. V lost 9 bases, J lost 8 bases, and 10 bases lay in between.

This clone was seen once. The J gene is TRBJ1-1, the V gene TRBV6-5; 7 nucleotides agree with TRBD1. This CDR3 comprises 15 residues. The junction had 6 bases not matched to a gene; V was cut back by 5 bases and J by 0 bases. CDR1 and CDR2 (germline): MNHEY, SVGAGI. CDR3 DNA: TGTGCCAGCAGTGTAACCGGGACAGTGAACACTGAAGCTTTCTTT. Its translation is CASSVTGTVNTEAFF.

This clone was counted between two and nine times. The gene calls are TRBV19 and TRBJ2-7; possibly TRBD1 or TRBD2 for D (5 bases each). Trimming shortened V by 3 bases and J by 6 bases, and 18 bases separated the two germline ends. There are 15 residues in the CDR3. Germline V lookup: CDR1 LNHDA, CDR2 SQIVND (reference sequence). The CDR3 DNA sequence: TGTGCCAGTAGTATCATCGCGTCGGGGCAAGCCGAGCAGTACTTC. It is translated as CASSIIASGQAEQYF.